The rows below give T cell receptor beta chains drawn from one sample of a study of CD8 T cells in Susac syndrome. From the immunoSEQ multiplex PCR reads, TCRdb called clonotypes with MiXCR, one entry per CDR3 protein. The profile shows roughly 190,000 distinct CDR3 sequences, about 94% of them singletons. Sequenced material: CD4+ T cells from PBMCs. These TCRs come from a human donor in good health. The CDR3 runs from the conserved cysteine through the conserved F or W. Fields, in order: CDR3 DNA, CDR3 protein, V gene, clone size, D gene, J gene. The D gene is left open where the match is weak. The listing skips clone size in some rows; elsewhere it reads once, few, many or a size class.

TGTGCCAGTAGTAAAAAAAATCCGGGACAGGGTAGCAATCAGCCCCAGCATTTT	CASSKKNPGQGSNQPQHF	TRBV19	.	TRBD1	TRBJ1-5
TGTGCCAGCAGCCCCCGGACGGTCCAAGAGACCCAGTACTTC	CASSPRTVQETQYF	TRBV7-9	once	.	TRBJ2-5
TGTGCCAGCAGCCTTAACGGGGGTAAGGACAATGAGCAGTTCTTC	CASSLNGGKDNEQFF	TRBV4-2	.	.	TRBJ2-1
TGTGCCAGCAGTCGACAGGGCTCCTACAATGAGCAGTTCTTC	CASSRQGSYNEQFF	TRBV2	few	TRBD1	TRBJ2-1
TGTGCCAGCAGTCCCTGGGGGAATATGAACACTGAAGCTTTCTTT	CASSPWGNMNTEAFF	TRBV14	.	.	TRBJ1-1
TGTGCCATCAGTGAAGGACAGATCAATCAGCCCCAGCATTTT	CAISEGQINQPQHF	TRBV10-3	.	.	TRBJ1-5
TGTGCCAGCAGCCCACGTGGGGCTAACGAGCAGTACTTC	CASSPRGANEQYF	TRBV7-2	few	.	TRBJ2-7
TGTGCCAGCAGCTTAGCGGTAGCGGGGCTAGCCAAAAACATTCAGTACTTC	CASSLAVAGLAKNIQYF	TRBV7-9	once	TRBD2	TRBJ2-4
TGTGCCAGTAGTATATTGGGTGGAAACACCATATATTTT	CASSILGGNTIYF	TRBV19	.	.	TRBJ1-3
TGCGCCAGCTCCTTCCGGGACAGGGGGACCGATGAGCAGTTCTTC	CASSFRDRGTDEQFF	TRBV4-3	.	TRBD1	TRBJ2-1
TGTGCCAGCAGCATTGTAATGGGGGCCCAAGAGACCCAGTACTTC	CASSIVMGAQETQYF	TRBV6-6	.	.	TRBJ2-5
TGTGCCAGCAGCTTAGACGGGGGAACTAATGAAAAACTGTTTTTT	CASSLDGGTNEKLFF	TRBV7-9	few	.	TRBJ1-4
TGTGCCAGTTGTCTACGGACTGGGGCCAACGTCCTGACTTTC	CASCLRTGANVLTF	TRBV12-3/TRBV12-4	.	.	TRBJ2-6
TGTGCCAGCAATTCCAACTATGGCTACACCTTC	CASNSNYGYTF	TRBV7-2	.	.	TRBJ1-2
TGTGCCAGCAGCCCCGTCTCCGGGACCCAGTACTTC	CASSPVSGTQYF	TRBV3-1	.	.	TRBJ2-5
TGTGCCATCAGCCAAGGACGCGGGTACGGTATTATCGATGAGCAGTTCTTC	CAISQGRGYGIIDEQFF	TRBV10-3	.	.	TRBJ2-1
TGCGCCAGCAGCCAAGATCTGGCCGGGACTAGCGGGGGGCCGAGCTACAATGAGCAGTTCTTC	CASSQDLAGTSGGPSYNEQFF	TRBV4-3	.	TRBD2	TRBJ2-1
TGTGCCAGCAGCCCTAAGGAGCCTTTTACAACTAATGAAAAACTGTTTTTT	CASSPKEPFTTNEKLFF	TRBV9	.	.	TRBJ1-4
TGTGCCAGCAGCTCATGGACAGCTGGGTACGAGCAGTACTTC	CASSSWTAGYEQYF	TRBV7-6	.	.	TRBJ2-7
TGTGCCAGCAGTTACAGGCCATTTTATGGCTACACCTTC	CASSYRPFYGYTF	TRBV6-5	.	.	TRBJ1-2
TGTGCCAGCAGTCAAGGAGGGTGGGGCTACACCTTC	CASSQGGWGYTF	TRBV6-2/TRBV6-3	once	.	TRBJ1-2
TGTGCCAGCAGCACCTGGGGTCCACAGGGGAGAACTGGAAACACCATATATTTT	CASSTWGPQGRTGNTIYF	TRBV7-8	.	TRBD1	TRBJ1-3
TGTGCCAGCAGCTTACAGAGCGGGGGAGCCACAGATACGCAGTATTTT	CASSLQSGGATDTQYF	TRBV7-2	.	TRBD2	TRBJ2-3
TGTGCCACCAGTGATCCAAGGGCAAGGGAGGGGTTTGAGGCCGGGGAGCTGTTTTTT	CATSDPRAREGFEAGELFF	TRBV24-1	.	TRBD2	TRBJ2-2
TGCAGCGTTGGTAGGGGCAATCAGCCCCAGCATTTT	CSVGRGNQPQHF	TRBV29-1	.	.	TRBJ1-5
TGTGCCAGCAGCCCGAGGACACCTGGGGCCAACGTCCTGACTTTC	CASSPRTPGANVLTF	TRBV13	.	.	TRBJ2-6
TGTGCCAGCAGTACGGCCGAGGCAGGGCCAGGGGGGATGCATGGCTACACCTTC	CASSTAEAGPGGMHGYTF	TRBV6-2/TRBV6-3	.	TRBD1	TRBJ1-2
TGTGCCAGCAGCGCCACAGGTGGGAACTCACGCTACGAGCAGTACTTC	CASSATGGNSRYEQYF	TRBV7-2	.	.	TRBJ2-7
TGTGCCAGCAGTTACAATGGAAACACCATATATTTT	CASSYNGNTIYF	TRBV12-3/TRBV12-4	.	.	TRBJ1-3
TGTGCCAGCAGTTTAGGGGGGCCGGGCTCACCCCTCCACTTT	CASSLGGPGSPLHF	TRBV7-2	.	.	TRBJ1-6
TGTGCCTGGAGTGATCGGGGGGGCGGAGAGACCCAGTACTTC	CAWSDRGGGETQYF	TRBV30	once	TRBD2	TRBJ2-5
TGTGCCAGCAGCAGAGCACCCTACGAGCAGTACTTC	CASSRAPYEQYF	TRBV21-1	.	.	TRBJ2-7
TGCGCCAGCACCCTCAAGGTGGGTGCCTACGAGCAGTACTTC	CASTLKVGAYEQYF	TRBV5-1	.	.	TRBJ2-7
TGTGCCAGTAGTATCGTGGGGAATGAGCAGTTCTTC	CASSIVGNEQFF	TRBV19	.	.	TRBJ2-1
TGCAGCGCCACAACGCGGAATCAGGCCAAAAACATTCAGTACTTC	CSATTRNQAKNIQYF	TRBV29-1	.	.	TRBJ2-4
TGTGCCAGCAGTTACGAGGTAGGCAGGGCCACCTACGAGCAGTACTTC	CASSYEVGRATYEQYF	TRBV6-5	.	.	TRBJ2-7
TGTGCCAGCAGCTTAGGGGTAGGGGCCCAAGAGACCCAGTACTTC	CASSLGVGAQETQYF	TRBV7-3	.	.	TRBJ2-5
TGTGCCAGCAGTTACTCCCCTTCAGTAAGGGCGGCCACTGAAGCTTTCTTT	CASSYSPSVRAATEAFF	TRBV6-2/TRBV6-3	.	.	TRBJ1-1
TGTGCCAGCAGCCATGGACAGGGGGGCTACACCTTC	CASSHGQGGYTF	TRBV12-3/TRBV12-4	once	TRBD1	TRBJ1-2
TGTGCCTGGGGGGGAGAAAATGAGCAGTTCTTC	CAWGGENEQFF	TRBV30	.	.	TRBJ2-1
TGCGCCAGCAGCTTCGACAGGGTGGACACTGAAGCTTTCTTT	CASSFDRVDTEAFF	TRBV5-1	.	TRBD1	TRBJ1-1
TGTGCCAGCACCTACTCGGGGGACTATATCATCGGCTACACCTTC	CASTYSGDYIIGYTF	TRBV5-6	.	.	TRBJ1-2
TGCAGTGACACCGGGGGGGCCTCCTACAATGAGCAGTTCTTC	CSDTGGASYNEQFF	TRBV20-1	once	TRBD2	TRBJ2-1
TGTGCCACCAGCAGAGAAGGACAGGGGGAGGGCCAGCCCCAGCATTTT	CATSREGQGEGQPQHF	TRBV15	.	TRBD1	TRBJ1-5
TGTGCCAGCAGCTTATTTGCCGGGGAGCAGTTCTTC	CASSLFAGEQFF	TRBV11-3	once	.	TRBJ2-1
TGCGCCAGCCGAACCAGCGGCGCAAACACCGGGGAGCTGTTTTTT	CASRTSGANTGELFF	TRBV4-1	.	.	TRBJ2-2
TGTGCCAGCAGCTCTGGGACAGGTCTAGGGGGACAGCCCCAGCATTTT	CASSSGTGLGGQPQHF	TRBV7-9	.	TRBD1	TRBJ1-5
TGTGCCAGTACCCACAGTACCGGGGAGCTGTTTTTT	CASTHSTGELFF	TRBV19	.	.	TRBJ2-2
TGTGCCAGCAGCCAAGTACGAGCGGGGGGGCGTGGTGAGCAGTTCTTC	CASSQVRAGGRGEQFF	TRBV14	.	TRBD2	TRBJ2-1
TGTGCCAGCAGACCCTATTCTAGCGGGACCCAAGAGACCCAGTACTTC	CASRPYSSGTQETQYF	TRBV3-1	once	TRBD2	TRBJ2-5
TGTGCCAGCAGCACACTAGCTGCAGCGGGGGGACATAGAGAGCAGTTCTTC	CASSTLAAAGGHREQFF	TRBV5-6	once	TRBD2	TRBJ2-1
TGTGCCACCAGTGATTTGGATCGGACAGGGGGCTCCGGGGAGCTGTTTTTT	CATSDLDRTGGSGELFF	TRBV24-1	.	TRBD1	TRBJ2-2
TGTGCCAGCAACCTAAGTCCAGGCCGCACCGGGGAGCTGTTTTTT	CASNLSPGRTGELFF	TRBV7-2	once	.	TRBJ2-2
TGTGCCGCGAGCTCGGGGGGTGGCAAAAACATTCAGTACTTC	CAASSGGGKNIQYF	TRBV24-1	.	TRBD2	TRBJ2-4
TGCGCCAGCAGCTTGATACTAGCGGGGGGTCGCAATGAGCAGTTCTTC	CASSLILAGGRNEQFF	TRBV5-1	.	TRBD2	TRBJ2-1
TGTGCCAGCAGTTCAAAACGACTAGCGGGGGGTCGGGATACGCAGTATTTT	CASSSKRLAGGRDTQYF	TRBV28	once	TRBD2	TRBJ2-3
TGCAGTGCTCCTGACCTCCTGGACGAGCAGTACTTC	CSAPDLLDEQYF	TRBV20-1	.	.	TRBJ2-7
TGTGCCTGGAGGGGTACAGGGAGCTCCTACGAGCAGTACTTC	CAWRGTGSSYEQYF	TRBV30	.	.	TRBJ2-7
TGTGCCAGCAGTGATTGGGCTCAGAGCGGAAACACCATATATTTT	CASSDWAQSGNTIYF	TRBV25-1	.	.	TRBJ1-3
TGTGCCAGCAGCCATAATTCACCCCTCCACTTT	CASSHNSPLHF	TRBV3-1	.	.	TRBJ1-6